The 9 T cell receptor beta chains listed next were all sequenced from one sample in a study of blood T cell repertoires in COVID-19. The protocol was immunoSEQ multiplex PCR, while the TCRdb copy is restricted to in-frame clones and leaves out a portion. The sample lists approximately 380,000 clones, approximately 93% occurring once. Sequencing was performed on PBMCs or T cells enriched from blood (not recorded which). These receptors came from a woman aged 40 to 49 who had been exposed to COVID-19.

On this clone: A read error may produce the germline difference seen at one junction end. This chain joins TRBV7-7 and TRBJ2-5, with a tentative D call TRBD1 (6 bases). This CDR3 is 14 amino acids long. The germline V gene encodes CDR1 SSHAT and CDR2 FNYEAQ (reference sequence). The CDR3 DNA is TGTGCTAGCAGCCATCAGGGGAGTGGAGAGACCCAGTACTTC. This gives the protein CASSHQGSGETQYF.

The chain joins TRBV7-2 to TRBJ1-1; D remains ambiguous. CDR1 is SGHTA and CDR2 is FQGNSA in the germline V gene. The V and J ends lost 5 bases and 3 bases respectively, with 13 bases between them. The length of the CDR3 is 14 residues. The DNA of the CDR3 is TGTGCCAGCAGCGCGGGTAGGCCCGACACTGAAGCTTTCTTT. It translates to CASSAGRPDTEAFF.

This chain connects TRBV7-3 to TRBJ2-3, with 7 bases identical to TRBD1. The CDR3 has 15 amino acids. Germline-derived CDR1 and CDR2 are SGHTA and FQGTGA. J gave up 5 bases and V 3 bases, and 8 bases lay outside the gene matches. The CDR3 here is CASSFRQGGGDTQYF. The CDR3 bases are TGTGCCAGCAGCTTTAGACAGGGCGGCGGAGATACGCAGTATTTT.

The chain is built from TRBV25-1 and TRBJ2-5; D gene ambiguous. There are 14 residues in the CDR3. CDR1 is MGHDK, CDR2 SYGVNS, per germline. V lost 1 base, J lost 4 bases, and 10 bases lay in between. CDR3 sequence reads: CASSEFRVAETQYF. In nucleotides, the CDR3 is TGTGCCAGCAGTGAATTTAGAGTAGCAGAGACCCAGTACTTC.

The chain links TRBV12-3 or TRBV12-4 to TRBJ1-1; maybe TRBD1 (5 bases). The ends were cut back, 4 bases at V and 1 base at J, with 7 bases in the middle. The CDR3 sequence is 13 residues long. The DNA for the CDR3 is TGTGCCAGCAGTTCAGGGTCGAACACTGAAGCTTTCTTT. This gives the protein CASSSGSNTEAFF.

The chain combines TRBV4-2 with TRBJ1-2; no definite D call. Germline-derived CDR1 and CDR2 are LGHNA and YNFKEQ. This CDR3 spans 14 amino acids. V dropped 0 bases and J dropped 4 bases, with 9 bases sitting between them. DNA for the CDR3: TGTGCCAGCAGCCAAGAAAGGAGTAGCTATGGCTACACCTTC. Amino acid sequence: CASSQERSSYGYTF.

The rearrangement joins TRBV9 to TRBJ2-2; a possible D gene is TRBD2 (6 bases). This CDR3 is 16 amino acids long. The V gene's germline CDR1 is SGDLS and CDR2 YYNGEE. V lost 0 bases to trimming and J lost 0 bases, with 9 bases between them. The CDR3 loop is CASSVVGRPNTGELFF. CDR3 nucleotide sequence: TGTGCCAGCAGCGTAGTTGGGAGGCCGAACACCGGGGAGCTGTTTTTT.

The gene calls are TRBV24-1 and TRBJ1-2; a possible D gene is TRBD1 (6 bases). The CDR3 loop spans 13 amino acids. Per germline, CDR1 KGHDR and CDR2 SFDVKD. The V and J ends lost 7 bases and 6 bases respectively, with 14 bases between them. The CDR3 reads CATSKTGPHGYTF. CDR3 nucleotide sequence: TGTGCCACCAGCAAAACAGGGCCCCATGGCTACACCTTC.

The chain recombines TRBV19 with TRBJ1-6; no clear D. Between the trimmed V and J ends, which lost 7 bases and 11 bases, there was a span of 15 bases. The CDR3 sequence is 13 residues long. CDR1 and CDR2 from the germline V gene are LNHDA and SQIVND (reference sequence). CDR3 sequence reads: CASTTTVGAPLHF. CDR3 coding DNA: TGTGCCAGTACTACAACCGTCGGGGCACCCCTCCACTTT.